This TCR beta chain stems from a study of OX40 agonist ivuxolimab in advanced cancers. The overall study: Those treated in dose escalation had hepatocellular carcinoma, melanoma, renal cell cancer or head and neck cancer. Of the patients, three showed partial responses, one with hepatocellular carcinoma and two with cutaneous melanoma.

Measured with immunoSEQ multiplex PCR; TCRdb has only the in-frame clones, and not every one. The table shows 60,000 to 85,000 clones, with around 85% occurring only once. The ends were cut back, 2 bases at V and 0 bases at J, with 10 bases in the middle. This CDR3 comprises 15 residues. From germline, CDR1 is MDHEN and CDR2 SYDVKM. This specimen consisted of CD4+ or CD8+ T cells sorted from blood, obtained in a trial of the OX40 agonist ivuxolimab. The receptor's source is an adult with an advanced solid tumor such as melanoma, head and neck, liver or kidney cancer. The chain has TRBV28 and TRBJ1-2, with D maybe TRBD1 (5 bases). As DNA, the CDR3 is TGTGCCAGCAGTTTAGGAGGGGTATCTAACTATGGCTACACCTTC. It specifies CASSLGGVSNYGYTF.